The next 21 T cell receptor beta chains were all read from a single sample in a study of blood T cell repertoires in COVID-19. The repertoire was sequenced with immunoSEQ multiplex PCR; TCRdb's copy has only in-frame clones and lacks some. Of 150,000 or so clones in the sample, about 90% were seen once. The sample comprised peripheral blood. These receptor sequences come from a man aged 50-59 years with acute or convalescent COVID-19.

This clone was counted a single time. This chain connects TRBV24-1 to TRBJ1-3; D unclear. The CDR3 runs 13 residues. Germline loops: CDR1 KGHDR, CDR2 SFDVKD. V lost 9 bases, J lost 5 bases, and 13 bases lay in between. The CDR3, as DNA: TGTGCCACCGCCATGTCAGGTAGAAACACCATATATTTT. Protein product: CATAMSGRNTIYF.

The chain combines TRBV28 with TRBJ2-2, with a tentative D call TRBD1 (6 bases). Trimming removed 5 bases at V and 0 bases at J, with 13 bases between. The CDR3 runs 16 residues. Germline V gene lookup returns CDR1 MDHEN and CDR2 SYDVKM. CDR3 sequence reads: CASSPPTGANTGELFF. Written as DNA, the CDR3 is TGTGCCAGCAGTCCCCCGACAGGCGCGAACACCGGGGAGCTGTTTTTT.

The J gene is TRBJ1-2, the V gene TRBV5-1, with 9 bases identical to TRBD1. CDR3 length equals 16 residues. V dropped 5 bases and J dropped 4; count of bases not matched to a gene: 12. Germline CDR1 SGHRS, CDR2 YFSETQ. As DNA, the CDR3 is TGCGCCAGCAGGGGCAGGACAGGGGAAGGTAGCTATGGCTACACCTTC. Translation: CASRGRTGEGSYGYTF. The complete variable domain, with remaining parts taken from reference TRBV5-1 and TRBJ1-2, reads KAGVTQTPRYLIKTRGQQVTLSCSPISGHRSVSWYQQTPGQGLQFLFEYFSETQRNKGNFPGRFSGRQFSNSRSEMNVSTLELGDSALYLCASRGRTGEGSYGYTFGSGTRLTVV.

The J gene is TRBJ1-1, the V gene TRBV7-6; no reliable D call. The length of the CDR3 is 17 residues. CDR1 SGHVS and CDR2 FNYEAQ come from the germline V gene. V dropped 5 bases and J dropped 2 bases, with 21 bases sitting between them. The CDR3 sequence: CASSPLGEGSRNTEAFF. CDR3 coding DNA: TGTGCCAGCAGCCCCCTCGGGGAGGGCTCCAGAAACACTGAAGCTTTCTTT.

This clone occurred a few times. This chain connects TRBV27 to TRBJ2-5; D uncertain. Trimming took off 6 bases at V and 5 bases at J, with 13 bases between the two ends. In germline, CDR1 is MNHEY, CDR2 SMNVEV (reference sequence). The CDR3 is made up of 13 amino acids. As DNA, the CDR3 is TGTGCCAGCAGCCCCCTAGGTAGTGAGACCCAGTACTTC. This gives the protein CASSPLGSETQYF.

The chain carries TRBV30 and TRBJ1-2, with a tentative D call TRBD1 (6 bases). The CDR3 sequence is 14 residues long. V lost 5 bases and J lost 1, with 14 bases in between. CDR1 and CDR2 from the germline V gene are GTSNPN and SVGIG (reference sequence). The CDR3 loop reads CAWRRPGDNYGYTF. The CDR3 DNA reads as TGTGCCTGGCGGCGCCCAGGGGATAACTATGGCTACACCTTC.

This clone was counted once. The chain has TRBV3-1 (or the pseudogene TRBV3-2) and TRBJ2-1; weak D call: TRBD2 (6 bases). The germline V gene has CDR1 LGHDT and CDR2 YNNKEL (reference sequence). The CDR3 contains 16 residues. V was clipped by 0 bases and J by 2 bases, with 11 bases between them. CDR3 bases: TGTGCCAGCAGCCAAGATGGCGGGACGGCCTACAATGAGCAGTTCTTC. Protein product: CASSQDGGTAYNEQFF.

The chain uses TRBV30 and TRBJ1-2; D remains ambiguous. The germline V and J ends were trimmed by 3 bases and 4 bases, with 12 bases remaining between them. This CDR3 is 13 amino acids long. Germline V gives CDR1 GTSNPN, CDR2 SVGIG (reference sequence). CDR3 region: CAWSSIRVYGYTF. The CDR3 nucleotides are TGTGCCTGGAGCTCCATCCGGGTCTATGGCTACACCTTC.

The V gene is TRBV18, the J gene TRBJ1-6; 8 bases line up with TRBD1. Germline loops: CDR1 KGHSH, CDR2 LQKENI. CDR3 length: 14 amino acids. J was trimmed by 5 bases and V by 3 bases; bases with no gene match: 0. The CDR3 spells CASSPGQDNSPLHF. CDR3 DNA sequence: TGTGCCAGCTCACCGGGACAGGATAATTCACCCCTCCACTTT.

The chain combines TRBV6-6 with TRBJ1-5, with 9 positions matching TRBD1. After removal of 6 bases from V and 1 base from J, the junction contained 4 bases not matched to a gene. The CDR3 runs 15 residues. CDR1 and CDR2 (germline): MNHNY, SVGAGI (reference sequence). The CDR3 protein is CASRTQGASNQPQHF. The CDR3 nucleotides read TGTGCCAGCAGGACACAGGGGGCAAGCAATCAGCCCCAGCATTTT.

Points on this clone: Other DNA sequences in the same sample also yield this CDR3. The chain employs TRBV10-2 and TRBJ2-7; D ambiguous. Deletions cut 1 base from V and 6 bases from J, with 4 bases between. CDR3 length: 11 amino acids. Germline CDR1 is WSHSY and CDR2 is SAAADI. CDR3 bases: TGCGCCAGCAGTGAGTTGAGCGAGCAGTACTTC. The encoded protein is CASSELSEQYF.

J is TRBJ1-4 and V is TRBV29-1; 7 bases fit TRBD1. CDR1 and CDR2 (germline): SQVTM, ANQGSEA. With 6 bases clipped from V and 0 bases from J, the junction kept 4 bases outside the gene matches. This CDR3 contains 14 residues. DNA of the CDR3: TGCAGCGTCAGAGGACAGGCAACTAATGAAAAACTGTTTTTT. Its translation is CSVRGQATNEKLFF.

J is TRBJ1-2 and V is TRBV4-3, with D perhaps matching TRBD1 (5 bases). CDR1 is LGHNA, CDR2 YSLEER, per germline. V was shortened by 1 base and J by 3 bases, with 18 bases between the two germline ends. The CDR3 loop spans 17 amino acids. The CDR3 region has the DNA TGCGCCAGCAGCCAAGGAGTGGTTAGCAGGGATGACTATGGCTACACCTTC. Translating gives CASSQGVVSRDDYGYTF.

The chain carries TRBV4-2 and TRBJ2-5; TRBD2 matches 9 bases. The V segment lost 4 bases and the J segment 1 base; nucleotides outside the gene matches: 7. The CDR3 is 16 amino acids. Germline V gene lookup returns CDR1 LGHNA and CDR2 YNFKEQ. Written as DNA, the CDR3 is TGTGCCAGCAGCCTCACGGGCGGGGGGGCCCAAGAGACCCAGTACTTC. Amino acid sequence: CASSLTGGGAQETQYF.

The chain has TRBV15 and TRBJ1-2; possible D gene TRBD1, 6 bases. The CDR3 runs to 13 residues. Germline V gene sequence: CDR1 LNHNV, CDR2 YYDKDF (reference sequence). V lost 9 bases and J lost 2, with 13 bases in between. The CDR3 reads CATGDTGNYGYTF. In DNA form, the CDR3 reads TGTGCCACAGGGGACACGGGGAACTATGGCTACACCTTC.

The chain combines TRBV5-5 with TRBJ1-5; D uncertain. V shed 1 base and J shed 1 base, with 9 bases lying between them. The CDR3 runs 15 residues. CDR1 and CDR2 from the germline V gene are SGHKS and YYEKEE (reference sequence). The CDR3 sequence is CASSLKGGSNQPQHF. The CDR3 DNA is TGTGCCAGCAGCTTGAAGGGCGGGAGCAATCAGCCCCAGCATTTT.

The chain uses TRBV2 and TRBJ2-1; 8 nucleotides agree with TRBD1. J gave up 4 bases and V 5 bases, and 7 bases lay outside the gene matches. Germline values: CDR1 SNHLY, CDR2 FYNNEI. The CDR3 has 15 amino acids. In DNA, the CDR3 is TGTGCCAGCAGTAAAGGACAGGGAGAATACAATGAGCAGTTCTTC. Translation: CASSKGQGEYNEQFF. Looking up the rest from reference TRBV2 and TRBJ2-1 gives the full variable domain: EPEVTQTPSHQVTQMGQEVILRCVPISNHLYFYWYRQILGQKVEFLVSFYNNEISEKSEIFDDQFSVERPDGSNFTLKIRSTKLEDSAMYFCASSKGQGEYNEQFFGPGTRLTVL.

The chain couples TRBV6-5 to TRBJ1-5; the D is unclear. Germline CDR1 MNHEY, CDR2 SVGAGI. The CDR3 sequence is 16 residues long. Trimming cost V 0 bases and J 1 base, with 10 bases left between them. For the CDR3, the DNA is TGTGCCAGCAGTTACTCCCCGGTTTCAAGCAATCAGCCCCAGCATTTT. Amino acid sequence: CASSYSPVSSNQPQHF.

The rearrangement uses TRBV9 and TRBJ1-6; perhaps TRBD1 as D (6 bases). Germline V CDR1 and CDR2: SGDLS, YYNGEE. Trimming left V 0 bases short and J 7 bases short, with 20 bases between. CDR3 length: 18 amino acids. CDR3 DNA sequence: TGTGCCAGCAGCGTAGGGGGGGGCACGGCGATGTCGAATTCACCCCTCCACTTT. Protein: CASSVGGGTAMSNSPLHF.

The chain recombines TRBV9 with TRBJ2-5, with 7 bases identical to TRBD2. This CDR3 contains 16 residues. From germline, CDR1 is SGDLS and CDR2 YYNGEE. V lost 0 bases, J lost 5 bases, and 10 bases stayed unmatched. CDR3 coding DNA: TGTGCCAGCAGCGTAGACGACGGGAGGCAGAGGGAGACCCAGTACTTC. As protein: CASSVDDGRQRETQYF.

The J gene is TRBJ1-2, the V gene TRBV6-5; weak D call: TRBD1 (6 bases). The CDR3 runs to 15 residues. V lost 0 bases to trimming and J lost 2 bases, with 10 bases between them. Germline loops: CDR1 MNHEY, CDR2 SVGAGI. The CDR3 loop reads CASSYSWGQNYGYTF. The CDR3 nucleotides read TGTGCCAGCAGTTACTCGTGGGGGCAGAACTATGGCTACACCTTC.